The text below deals with one TCR beta chain. Its target antigen remains unknown. The sample holds no much larger clone one base away, and base qualities are not on file. The CDR3 has 16 amino acids, counting the end cysteine and phenylalanine. CDR3 DNA is the only sequence kept; it has 48 bases, read in frame from the first base. V has 4 bases trimmed and J has 3 bases trimmed; junction bases matching no gene number 9. According to the germline V gene, CDR1 reads SGDLS and CDR2 reads YYNGEE. Libraries were constructed by the immunoSEQ multiplex PCR assay. The multiplex PCR relied on a mix of 60 forward primers for TCR Vbeta segments and 13 reverse primers for TCR Jbeta segments. A multiplex PCR assay on genomic DNA amplified the CDR3 region of rearranged TCR beta genes. The amplified TCR beta libraries were sequenced on the Illumina HiSeq System as 87-base-pair reads. Processing in the source paper ran as follows. In a later analysis, 80 million or so unique TCR beta chains were counted across the approximately 640 repertoires, and roughly 10 million of these chains were shared by at least two donors. Raw reads were error-corrected and collapsed into unique sequences by a nearest-neighbor algorithm in which closely related sequences were merged to remove PCR and sequencing errors. V, D and J gene segments were assigned by aligning CDR3 sequences to IMGT reference sequences. For a sequence to be retained, at least a six-nucleotide match to both a V gene segment and a J gene segment was required. A rearrangement was called productive if the CDR3 had no stop codons and remained in frame with V and J, and every other rearrangement was called non-productive. CDR3 was defined by IMGT convention, running from the second conserved V-encoded cysteine to the conserved J-encoded phenylalanine. The earlier analysis of some 540 of the donors excluded any sequence lacking an unambiguous match to a single V gene segment. An earlier analysis of about 590 of the donors classified V segments as functional when productive rearrangements were above 56.7% and as segregating when the standard deviation between donors was above 5%. To diagnose cytomegalovirus status from the catalog of TCR beta chain sequences, a statistical classification framework was built. V and J gene assignment, in a later analysis, came from comparing TCR nucleotide sequences with IMGT/GENE-DB human TR gene sequences. In a later analysis, CDR3 sequences and most-parsimonious VDJ recombination scenarios were assigned using the TCRdist pipeline. In a later analysis, each TCR beta chain was defined by its CDR3 amino acid sequence together with its V-gene family, and reads lacking a unique V-gene family were excluded. A later analysis removed 450 to 600 highly shared, low-generation-probability nucleotide sequences to deal with suspected cross-contamination and a sequencing artifact. In a later analysis, a clonal expansion index was calculated for each public chain from normalized within-repertoire ranks of inferred template counts. In a later analysis, generation probabilities were computed with a VDJ recombination model fitted to out-of-frame rearrangements, and the resulting probabilities were checked against IGoR. A later analysis scored TCR-TCR, TCR-HLA and TCR-CMV co-occurrence with hypergeometric tests, applying a repertoire-size bias correction to TCR pairs. False discovery rates were estimated in a later analysis by permuting HLA or CMV assignments 20 times. In a later analysis, co-occurring TCRs were grouped with DBSCAN, and TCRdist sequence similarity was added when clustering was performed within HLA-allele-positive subsets. For co-occurrence clustering, repertoires with fewer than 30,000 or more than 120,000 public chains were excluded, along with four to six repertoires with anomalous nucleotide sharing. TCRdb's version of the immuneACCESS table is confined to in-frame rearrangements and falls short of the full clone set. An unresolved V gene accounts for under half of the shortfall where checked; the remainder is of unknown origin. The DNA was the basis for D and trimming; V, J and clone size are from that table. The sample includes around 120,000 clones, with around 62% observed a single time. The leading ten clones occupy 7.5% to 9.5% of the sample.

This entry comes from a study of cytomegalovirus exposure and HLA in healthy donors (dated by TCRdb to the late 2010s). Background for the entire study: According to an earlier analysis of a few hundred of the donors, 150 million to 200 million T cells yielded some 110 million unique TCR beta sequences and about 300 Gb of sequence data. A handful of DR-DQ haplotypes were handled as single units for association and clustering because linkage in the cohort was strong. To study patterns of TCR occurrence, a later analysis re-analyzed previously published TCR beta repertoires from several hundred donors and added high-resolution HLA genotyping. Rather than using new phenotypic data, the later analysis identified candidate immune exposures from TCR beta sequences and from how often those sequences occurred across donors. The study profiled the T cell repertoires of about 640 subjects by immunosequencing and related them to cytomegalovirus serostatus. A later genetic analysis used genome-wide SNP genotypes for about three fifths of the 666 donors, treating that subset as a discovery cohort. On average, 235,054 unique TCR beta nucleotide sequences were sequenced per donor among 398 genotyped donors of the cohort, with around 19% of those sequences being non-productive. The study was designed to test whether signatures of past pathogen exposure could be identified by cataloging public T cell receptors. To predict cytomegalovirus infection status, the study combined high-throughput TCR immunosequencing, statistical association of individual TCRs with disease status, and machine learning. Typing coverage differed by locus: A, B, C, DRB1 and DQB1 were typed in roughly 629-630 donors, DQA1 in about 550, DPA1 in approximately 600, and DPB1 in 472. HLA typing included class I and class II loci at four-digit resolution. Every repertoire in the discovery cohort had been generated on one and the same sequencing platform. Besides the first cohort of more than 650 subjects, a separate validation cohort made up of about 120 different subjects was used. Roughly 290 gigabases of sequencing data and approximately 92 million unique TCR sequences made up an early release that covered about 640 HLA-typed donors. In an earlier analysis of 500 to 650 of the donors, high-throughput TCR beta sequencing was used to judge whether each TCR beta V gene segment behaved as functional or pseudogenic. The genetic ancestry cluster associated with self-reported Caucasian donors included about four fifths of the 300 to 400 genotyped donors. Donor age, sex, ethnicity and CMV serostatus were compiled alongside the repertoire data. General conclusions and limits of the study: Assigning TCR associations to individual alleles was difficult when HLA alleles, especially DR and DQ, strongly co-occurred. At a false discovery rate of 0.05, a later analysis linked fewer than 20,000 TCR beta sequences to specific HLA alleles. According to a later analysis, parvovirus B19, influenza, CMV and Epstein-Barr virus appeared linked to several top co-occurrence clusters. Roughly uniform sequencing depth across donors was assumed in presence/absence analyses, although this assumption may not hold. Broadly in line with IMGT annotations, most TCR beta V segments showed up in productive rearrangements about 90% or about 30% of the time in an earlier analysis of around 550 of the donors. A further reported finding was that TCR beta sequences accurately predicted the HLA-A and HLA-B alleles for most subjects in the first cohort. Three of the identified cytomegalovirus-associated TCR beta chains were confirmed in vitro to be specific for cytomegalovirus antigens. Some IMGT-functional V segments, including TRBV6-2 and TRBV6-3, could not be told apart with the 87-base-pair reads, so those segments were excluded. In the study, around 150 TCR beta chains were listed as associated with cytomegalovirus. A cluster of highly shared sequence variants was judged likely to represent a technical artifact of the sequencing pipeline. In a later analysis, the rate of TCR association differed among HLA loci, with DRB1 alleles having the most associated TCRs and HLA-C alleles having the fewest. Cytomegalovirus status was reported to be diagnosed by the classifier with high specificity and sensitivity in both the original and validation cohorts. In a later genetic analysis, fewer N-insertions in productive TCRs were reported among donors in an Asian-associated ancestry cluster than the roughly 640-donor mean. In this cohort, only TCR beta chains were sequenced, and detectable features were limited by the absence of alpha or paired-chain data. The authors suggested that the approach could potentially be extended to other disease states and immunological phenotypes. CMV serostatus was the only immune exposure information available for the cohort. The earlier analysis of almost 600 of the donors excluded seventeen rarely observed V segments, including chromosome 9 orphons, because counts were too low. Most TCR sequences were observed very rarely across donors, whereas some public TCRs were present in many individuals. V-gene and J-gene trimming of TCR beta chains was associated with a missense DCLRE1C variant in a later genetic analysis, and the association was replicated in an independent cohort. According to a later analysis, most CMV-associated TCR beta chains appeared to be HLA-restricted, and the HLA associations seemed to be driven largely by CMV exposure. Because HLA typing was missing for some donors at each locus, association tests included only the typed subset. Compared with equally common non-associated chains, HLA-associated TCR beta chains in a later analysis were more clonally expanded and had lower generation probabilities. Correlated functional status among segregating V segments might reflect linkage disequilibrium, but an unknown experimental factor could not be ruled out.

The cohort consisted of 650 to 700 healthy bone marrow donors. At the time of sampling, all cohort members were nominally healthy, though unrecorded immune exposures were likely present. The donor was CMV seropositive and belonged to the group of some 290 seropositive cohort members. Every donor gave a peripheral blood sample, and the peripheral blood mononuclear cells from that sample were used for TCR beta sequencing. The Qiagen DNeasy Blood Extraction Kit was used to extract genomic DNA from the blood cell samples. The V and J segments used are TRBV9 and TRBJ2-2; 7 bases in the junction line up with TRBD2. The clonotype comes from a woman aged 35 to 49 in good health and CMV-seropositive. Material: PBMCs. The DNA reads as follows: TGTGCCAGCAGCCAAAGCCCGGGGAGGGACACCGGGGAGCTGTTTTTT. This encodes CASSQSPGRDTGELFF.